This entry concerns a single T cell receptor beta chain. The germline V gene has CDR1 SGHTA and CDR2 FQGNSA. The ends were cut back, 5 bases at V and 6 bases at J, with 14 bases in the middle. CDR3 size: 14 residues. Authors' methods: Reference gene primer amplification in the assay estimated nucleated cell counts. Here immunoSEQ multiplex PCR was the method, and the copy in TCRdb shows in-frame clones only, minus some. V, J and clone size derive from that table, while D and trimming were established from the DNA sequence. Seen here are about 140,000 clones, about 90% observed once, and the top ten hold about 10%. This entry comes from a study of blood T cell repertoires in COVID-19. Across the study: There were acute and convalescent COVID-19 samples, and they came from the United States, Italy and Spain. PBMCs, B-cell-depleted T cells, or T cells provided the cDNA or gDNA that made up the material.

The sequencing sample was made of peripheral blood. The TCR originated in a man aged 50 or older with active or convalescent COVID-19. This chain links TRBV7-2 with TRBJ1-5; D might be TRBD1 (6 bases). The CDR3 DNA is TGTGCCAGCAGCCTAGGGACATTTCCTCAGCCCCAGCATTTT. This codes for CASSLGTFPQPQHF.